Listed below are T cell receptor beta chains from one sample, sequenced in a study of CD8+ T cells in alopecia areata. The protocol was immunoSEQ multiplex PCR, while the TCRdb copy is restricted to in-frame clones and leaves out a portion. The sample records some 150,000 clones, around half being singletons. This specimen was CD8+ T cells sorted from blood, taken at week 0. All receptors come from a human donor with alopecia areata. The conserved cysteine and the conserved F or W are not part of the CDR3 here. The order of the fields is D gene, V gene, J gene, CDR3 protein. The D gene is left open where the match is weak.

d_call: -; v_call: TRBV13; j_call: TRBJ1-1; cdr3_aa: ASSLGLDLNTEAF
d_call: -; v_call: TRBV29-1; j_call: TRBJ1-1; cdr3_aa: GGEGAEAF
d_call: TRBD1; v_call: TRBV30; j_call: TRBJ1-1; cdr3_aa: ACSPGQSRMGAF
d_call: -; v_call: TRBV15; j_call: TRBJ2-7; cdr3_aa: ATREGGSYEQY
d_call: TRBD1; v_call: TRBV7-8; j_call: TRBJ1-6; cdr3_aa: ASSFRQGSYNSPLH
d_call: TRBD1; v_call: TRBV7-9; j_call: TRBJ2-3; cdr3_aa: ASSFQGASPDTQY
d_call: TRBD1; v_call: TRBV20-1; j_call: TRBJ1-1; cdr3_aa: SAWDREAF
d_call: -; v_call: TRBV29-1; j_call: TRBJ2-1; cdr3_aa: SLRKEVGALYNEQF
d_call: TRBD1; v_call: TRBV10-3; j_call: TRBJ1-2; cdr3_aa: AISPGQGGGDGYT
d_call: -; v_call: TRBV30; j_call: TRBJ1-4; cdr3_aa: AWSAGGLQEKLF
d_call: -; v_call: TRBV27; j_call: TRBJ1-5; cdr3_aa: ASSPRVGNQPQH
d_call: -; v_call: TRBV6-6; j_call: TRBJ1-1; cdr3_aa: ASSYAEGDTEAF
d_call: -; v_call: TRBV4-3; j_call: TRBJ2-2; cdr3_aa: ASGYGLNTGELF
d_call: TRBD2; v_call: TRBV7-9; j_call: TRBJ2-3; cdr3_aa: ASSPYRLAGDTDTQY
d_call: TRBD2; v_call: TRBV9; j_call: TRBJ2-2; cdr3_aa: ASSTQVGPTSDTGELF
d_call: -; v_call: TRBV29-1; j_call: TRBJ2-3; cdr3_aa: SVPDSQHTQY
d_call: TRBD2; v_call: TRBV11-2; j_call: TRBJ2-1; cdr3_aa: ASSLGLGGTYNEQF
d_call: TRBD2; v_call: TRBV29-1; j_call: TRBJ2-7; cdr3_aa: SVEGVAGDTAQY
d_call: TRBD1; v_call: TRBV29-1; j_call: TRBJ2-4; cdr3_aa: SATNPQGWAKNIQY
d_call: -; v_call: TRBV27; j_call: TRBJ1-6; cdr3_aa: ASTGTIMSPLH
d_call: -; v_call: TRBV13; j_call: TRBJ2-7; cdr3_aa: ASSLGLGGSYEQY
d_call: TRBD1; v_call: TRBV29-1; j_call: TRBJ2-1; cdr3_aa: SARQGNNEQF
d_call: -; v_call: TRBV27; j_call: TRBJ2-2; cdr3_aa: ASSFTGTGELF
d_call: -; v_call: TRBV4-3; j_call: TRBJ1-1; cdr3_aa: ASSQEGDEAF
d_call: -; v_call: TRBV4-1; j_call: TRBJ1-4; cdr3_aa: ASSQARGGEKLF
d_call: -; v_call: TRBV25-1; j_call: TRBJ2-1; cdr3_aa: ASSEGGHIYNEQF
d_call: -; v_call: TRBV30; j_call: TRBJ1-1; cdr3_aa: AWREGTEAF
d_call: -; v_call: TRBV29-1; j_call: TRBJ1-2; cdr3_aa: SAKGDGYT
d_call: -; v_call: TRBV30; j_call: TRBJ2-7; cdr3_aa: AWSVTDSYEQY
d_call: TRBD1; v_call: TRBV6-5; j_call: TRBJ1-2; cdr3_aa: ASSPDRGYGYT
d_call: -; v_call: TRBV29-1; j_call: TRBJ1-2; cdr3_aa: SADRGHPGNYGYT
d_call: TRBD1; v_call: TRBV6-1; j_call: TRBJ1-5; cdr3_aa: ASSKGQAGSQPQH
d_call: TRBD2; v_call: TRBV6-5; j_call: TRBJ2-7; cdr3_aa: ASLGTSGGSYEQY
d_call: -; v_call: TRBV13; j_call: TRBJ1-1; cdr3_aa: ASSSPSGGTEAF
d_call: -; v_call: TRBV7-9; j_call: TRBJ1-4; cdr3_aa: ATTEDATNEKLF
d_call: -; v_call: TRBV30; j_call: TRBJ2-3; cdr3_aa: AWSVLSTDTQY
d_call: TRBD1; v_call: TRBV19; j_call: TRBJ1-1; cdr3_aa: ASSPTGDTEAF
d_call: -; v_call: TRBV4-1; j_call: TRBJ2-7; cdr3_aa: ASSQGTSYEQY
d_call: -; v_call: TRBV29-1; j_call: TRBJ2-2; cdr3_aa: SVIMDTGELF
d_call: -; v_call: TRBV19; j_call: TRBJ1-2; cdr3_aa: ASRSGGLGYT
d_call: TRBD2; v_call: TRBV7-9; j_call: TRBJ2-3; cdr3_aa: ASSPVSGGEADTQY
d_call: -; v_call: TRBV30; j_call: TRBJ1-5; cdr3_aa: AWTQAGGRNQPQH
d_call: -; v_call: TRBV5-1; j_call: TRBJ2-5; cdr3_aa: ASSQKQGGETQY
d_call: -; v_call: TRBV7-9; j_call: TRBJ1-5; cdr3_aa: ASSSQDSNQPQH
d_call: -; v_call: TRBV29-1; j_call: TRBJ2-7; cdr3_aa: SAGPLGEQY
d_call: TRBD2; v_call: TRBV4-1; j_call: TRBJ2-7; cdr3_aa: ASSQGGLAYEQY
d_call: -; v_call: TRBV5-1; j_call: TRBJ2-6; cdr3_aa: ASSLLGRRSGANVLT
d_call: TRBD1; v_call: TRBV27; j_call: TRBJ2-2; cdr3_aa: ASSWGQGSPGELF
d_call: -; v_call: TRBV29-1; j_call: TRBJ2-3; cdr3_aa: GGTGGRVSTDTQY
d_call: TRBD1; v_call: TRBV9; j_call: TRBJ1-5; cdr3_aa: ASSVGQAGQPQH
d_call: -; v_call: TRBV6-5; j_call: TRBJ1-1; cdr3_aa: ASSPGQNTEAF
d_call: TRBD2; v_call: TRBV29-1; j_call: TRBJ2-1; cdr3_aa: SGDTSGSYNEQF
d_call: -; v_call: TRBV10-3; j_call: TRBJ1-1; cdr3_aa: AISDKDEAF
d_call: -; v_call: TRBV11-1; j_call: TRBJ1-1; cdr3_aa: ASSMNIQVITEAF
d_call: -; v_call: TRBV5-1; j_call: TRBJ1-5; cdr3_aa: ASSLEGGQPQH
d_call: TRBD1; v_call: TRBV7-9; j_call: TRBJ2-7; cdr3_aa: ASGSGGYGQY
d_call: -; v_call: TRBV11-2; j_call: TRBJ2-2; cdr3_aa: ASSLGTGELF
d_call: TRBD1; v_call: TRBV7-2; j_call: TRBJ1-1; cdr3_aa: ASSQDPTGDTEAF
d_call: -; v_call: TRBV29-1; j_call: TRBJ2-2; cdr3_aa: SAQLGSGTGELF
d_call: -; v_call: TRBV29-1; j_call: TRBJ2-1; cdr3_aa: SVVSYEQF